Below are 17 T cell receptor beta chains sequenced from a single sample in a study of OX40 agonist ivuxolimab in advanced cancers. Repertoires were generated with immunoSEQ multiplex PCR, while TCRdb's copy carries only in-frame clones and drops some. This table holds 55,000 to 90,000 clones, about 90% found once. The sample was CD4+ or CD8+ T cells sorted from blood, taken in a trial of the OX40 agonist ivuxolimab. Receptors originate from an adult with an advanced solid tumor such as melanoma, head and neck, liver or kidney cancer.

V is TRBV10-3 and J is TRBJ2-1; 12 bases agree with TRBD2. V was pared by 3 bases and J by 4 bases, with 10 bases of the junction left unmatched. Germline CDR1 and CDR2: ENHRY and SYGVKD. This CDR3 has 18 amino acids. Written as DNA, the CDR3 is TGTGCCATCAGTGACGGGACTAGCGGGTCGGCCCCTTACAATGAGCAGTTCTTC. This sequence encodes CAISDGTSGSAPYNEQFF.

The rearrangement joins TRBV28 to TRBJ2-5; 10 bases are shared with TRBD2. V lost 2 bases and J lost 6; bases outside the gene matches: 3. There are 14 residues in the CDR3. CDR1 is MDHEN, CDR2 SYDVKM, per germline. CDR3 protein: CASSLLAGVKTQYF. The DNA of the CDR3 is TGTGCCAGCAGTTTACTAGCGGGAGTGAAGACCCAGTACTTC.

The chain links TRBV5-5 to TRBJ1-4, with unresolved D. The germline V gene encodes CDR1 SGHKS and CDR2 YYEKEE (reference sequence). The CDR3 extends over 14 amino acids. Deletions cut 3 bases from V and 0 bases from J, with 6 bases between. The CDR3 sequence: CASSSWATNEKLFF. CDR3 in DNA: TGTGCCAGCAGCTCTTGGGCAACTAATGAAAAACTGTTTTTT.

The CDR3, as DNA: TGTGCCAGCAGTGTTAGCGGGAGGGCCGCAGAGACCCAGTACTTC. Amino acids: CASSVSGRAAETQYF. The chain employs TRBV2 and TRBJ2-5; TRBD2 aligns across 11 bases. This CDR3 region has 15 residues. The ends lost 4 bases at V and 4 bases at J; junction bases unmatched: 5. Germline V gives CDR1 SNHLY, CDR2 FYNNEI. Complete variable domain (other parts from reference TRBV2 and TRBJ2-5): EPEVTQTPSHQVTQMGQEVILRCVPISNHLYFYWYRQILGQKVEFLVSFYNNEISEKSEIFDDQFSVERPDGSNFTLKIRSTKLEDSAMYFCASSVSGRAAETQYFGPGTRLLVL.

The chain recombines TRBV28 with TRBJ2-1, with 11 bases aligning to TRBD2. In germline, CDR1 is MDHEN, CDR2 SYDVKM. The CDR3 length is 15 residues. Trimming cost V 10 bases and J 7 bases; bases outside gene matches: 12. DNA for the CDR3: TGTGCCACCTATAAGACTAGCGGGATTGAGAATGAGCAGTTCTTC. Translating gives CATYKTSGIENEQFF.

For this clone: An end of the junction does not agree with germline; a read error may underlie this. The gene calls are TRBV6-6 and TRBJ1-2; weak D call: TRBD1 (6 bases). There are 16 residues in the CDR3. Germline V gene lookup returns CDR1 MNHNY and CDR2 SVGAGI (reference sequence). The CDR3: CASSWTATPGTYGYTF. CDR3 sequence (DNA): TGTGCCAGCAGTTGGACAGCCACCCCGGGTACCTATGGCTACACCTTT.

This rearrangement joins TRBV29-1 to TRBJ1-2; D is possibly TRBD1 (6 bases). V was clipped by 6 bases and J by 6 bases, with 14 bases between them. The CDR3 covers 12 residues. Per the germline V gene, CDR1 is SQVTM and CDR2 is ANQGSEA. The CDR3 DNA reads as TGCAGCGTCCCTTGGGGGGGCGATGGCTACACCTTC. Encoded protein: CSVPWGGDGYTF.

The gene calls are TRBV6-5 and TRBJ1-1; TRBD1 matches 9 bases. The CDR3 has 14 amino acids. CDR1 and CDR2 (germline): MNHEY, SVGAGI. J lost 1 base, V lost 6 bases, and 3 bases had no gene match. The CDR3 region is CASSRTGANTEAFF. In DNA, the CDR3 is TGTGCCAGCAGCCGGACAGGGGCGAACACTGAAGCTTTCTTT.

Worth noting for this clone: A read error may produce the germline difference seen at one junction end. V is TRBV5-4 and J is TRBJ1-3; possibly TRBD1 for D (5 bases). Germline V gene data show CDR1 as SGHNT and CDR2 as YYREEE (reference sequence). The CDR3 sequence is 14 residues long. CDR3 coding DNA: TGTGCCAGCAACTCATACGCCGGGGGGGGAAGAATAAGTTTT. The encoded protein is CASNSYAGGGRISF.

The rearrangement uses TRBV7-9 and TRBJ1-4; tentative D call: TRBD1 (5 bases). This CDR3 is built from 16 residues. Between the trimmed V and J ends, which lost 1 base and 8 bases, there was a span of 17 bases. Per germline, CDR1 SEHNR and CDR2 FQNEAQ (reference sequence). DNA of the CDR3: TGTGCCAGCAGCTTAGAGTTGGGGGTACTTAACGAAAAACTGTTTTTT. This sequence encodes CASSLELGVLNEKLFF.

This chain uses TRBV5-4 with TRBJ1-2; 7 nucleotides align to TRBD1. V was pared by 4 bases and J by 4 bases, with 10 bases of the junction left unmatched. The CDR3 is made up of 15 amino acids. Germline V gene sequence: CDR1 SGHNT, CDR2 YYREEE (reference sequence). This chain's CDR3 is CASSQPGQEIYGYTF. The CDR3, as DNA: TGTGCCAGCAGCCAACCCGGACAGGAGATCTATGGCTACACCTTC.

The rearrangement links TRBV11-2 to TRBJ2-7, with D perhaps given as TRBD1 or TRBD2 (5 bases each). The germline V gene encodes CDR1 SGHAT and CDR2 FQNNGV. CDR3 size: 15 residues. Trimming left V 1 base short and J 4 bases short, with 14 bases between. The CDR3 loop is CASSLAPEGRYEQYF. The CDR3 DNA sequence: TGTGCCAGCAGCTTAGCGCCCGAGGGGCGGTACGAGCAGTACTTC.

The chain links TRBV7-9 to TRBJ1-2; D uncertain. From germline, CDR1 is SEHNR and CDR2 FQNEAQ (reference sequence). This CDR3 is 16 amino acids long. V lost 8 bases and J 3 bases, leaving 22 bases between the germline ends. CDR3 nucleotides: TGTGCCAGCCGCGCGGGAGATCAAAGTATCTACTATGGCTACACCTTC. This encodes CASRAGDQSIYYGYTF.

This clone was seen just once. CDR3 loop: CASSVAPNGQKGLFF. The CDR3 DNA is TGTGCCAGCAGCGTAGCCCCAAACGGGCAGAAGGGACTGTTTTTT. The chain carries TRBV9 and TRBJ1-4; D uncertain. The CDR3 consists of 15 residues. From germline, CDR1 is SGDLS and CDR2 YYNGEE. Deletions cut 0 bases from V and 13 bases from J, with 19 bases between.

This rearrangement joins TRBV29-1 to TRBJ2-3, with 14 bases fitting TRBD2. Germline values: CDR1 SQVTM, CDR2 ANQGSEA. The CDR3 has 13 residues. Trimming cost V 7 bases and J 4 bases; bases outside gene matches: 1. For the CDR3, the DNA is TGCAGCGCGGGACTAGCGGGGGCAGATACGCAGTATTTT. The encoded protein is CSAGLAGADTQYF.

The chain combines TRBV11-2 with TRBJ2-7, with D possibly being TRBD1 (5 bases). The CDR3 runs to 13 residues. Trimming took 5 bases from V and 2 from J, leaving 10 bases between them. Looked up from germline, CDR1 is SGHAT and CDR2 is FQNNGV. CDR3 nucleotides: TGTGCCAGCAGCCCTGACAGACCCTACGAGCAGTACTTC. This translates into CASSPDRPYEQYF. Drawing the rest from reference TRBV11-2 and TRBJ2-7, the complete variable domain is EAGVAQSPRYKIIEKRQSVAFWCNPISGHATLYWYQQILGQGPKLLIQFQNNGVVDDSQLPKDRFSAERLKGVDSTLKIQPAKLEDSAVYLCASSPDRPYEQYFGPGTRLTVT.

The chain recombines TRBV19 with TRBJ2-5; D might be TRBD1 (5 bases). V was pared by 4 bases and J by 2 bases, with 20 bases between. Germline CDR1 reads LNHDA; CDR2 reads SQIVND (reference sequence). The CDR3 loop spans 17 amino acids. This CDR3 reads CASSKRTGETAQETQYF. The CDR3 bases are TGTGCCAGTAGTAAGAGGACGGGCGAGACAGCTCAAGAGACCCAGTACTTC.